These 26 T cell receptor beta chains originate from one sample sequenced in a study of cytomegalovirus exposure and HLA in healthy donors. Researchers ran the PCR with 60 Vbeta and 13 Jbeta primers. Clones were sequenced by immunoSEQ multiplex PCR, and TCRdb holds only the in-frame ones, with some missing. The sample lists 130,000 to 150,000 clones; roughly 76% were seen once. The specimen was PBMCs. The origin of the receptors is a man aged 18 to 29 in good health and CMV-seronegative.

V usage is TRBV5-1 and J usage is TRBJ1-1, with D tentatively TRBD1 (5 bases). V was cut by 2 bases and J by 5 bases, with 16 bases left in between. The CDR3 extends over 15 amino acids. Germline CDR1 SGHRS, CDR2 YFSETQ. CDR3 protein: CASSFGGGLGTEAFF. CDR3 sequence (DNA): TGCGCCAGCAGCTTTGGGGGGGGATTAGGGACTGAAGCTTTCTTT.

J is TRBJ2-7 and V is TRBV29-1; D is perhaps TRBD2 (6 bases). V lost 0 bases and J 1 base, leaving 10 bases between the germline ends. The germline V gene encodes CDR1 SQVTM and CDR2 ANQGSEA. The CDR3 length is 14 residues. CDR3 loop: CSVEDLRGSYEQYF. The CDR3 DNA is TGCAGCGTTGAAGATCTTCGGGGGTCCTACGAGCAGTACTTC.

This clone was seen only once. The sample has other DNA sequences that encode this CDR3 too. V usage is TRBV13 and J usage is TRBJ2-7; a possible D gene is TRBD1 (5 bases). V was trimmed by 5 bases and J by 2 bases, leaving 10 bases between them. This CDR3 is built from 13 residues. Germline V gene lookup returns CDR1 PRHDT and CDR2 FYEKMQ (reference sequence). In nucleotides, the CDR3 is TGTGCCAGCAGCGCTACAGGTGCCTACGAGCAGTACTTC. Translated: CASSATGAYEQYF.

The V gene is TRBV6-1, the J gene TRBJ2-7; weak D call: TRBD1 (5 bases). The CDR3 runs to 14 residues. The germline V gene has CDR1 MNHNS and CDR2 SASEGT. V was shortened by 3 bases and J by 0 bases, with 9 bases between the two germline ends. CDR3 sequence: CASSEHRSSYEQYF. In DNA, the CDR3 is TGTGCCAGCAGTGAGCACAGGAGCTCCTACGAGCAGTACTTC.

The gene calls are TRBV10-2 and TRBJ2-7, with 8 bases lining up with TRBD2. Per the germline V gene, CDR1 is WSHSY and CDR2 is SAAADI. The CDR3 covers 13 residues. Trimming removed 4 bases from V and 4 bases from J; junction bases left unmatched: 3. The CDR3 is CASSALAGYEQYF. CDR3 nucleotides: TGCGCCAGCAGTGCGCTAGCGGGTTACGAGCAGTACTTC.

A few counts support this clone. This sequence joins TRBV10-3 and TRBJ1-1; D is unclear. Per the germline V gene, CDR1 is ENHRY and CDR2 is SYGVKD. The ends were cut back, 7 bases at V and 0 bases at J, with 9 bases in the middle. The CDR3 is 13 residues long. CDR3 region: CAITKGVNTEAFF. The CDR3 nucleotides read TGTGCCATCACCAAAGGAGTGAACACTGAAGCTTTCTTT.

This chain joins TRBV6-1 and TRBJ2-1, with 13 positions matching TRBD2. The CDR3 has 17 residues. With V trimmed by 2 bases and J by 5 bases, 6 bases remained unmatched. Germline lookup yields CDR1 MNHNS and CDR2 SASEGT. The CDR3 DNA reads TGTGCCAGCAGTGAAAGGACTAGCGGGGGCCTGAACAATGAGCAGTTCTTC. It is translated as CASSERTSGGLNNEQFF.

This clone was counted a few times. This chain links TRBV7-6 with TRBJ2-1; D might be TRBD2 (6 bases). The CDR3 consists of 13 residues. Trimming pared 1 base from V and 10 bases from J, leaving 11 bases between. In germline, CDR1 is SGHVS, CDR2 FNYEAQ. CDR3: CASSLGGLAEQFF. The CDR3 coding sequence is TGTGCCAGCAGCTTAGGCGGTCTAGCGGAGCAGTTCTTC. Looking up the rest from reference TRBV7-6 and TRBJ2-1 gives the full variable domain: GAGVSQSPRYKVTKRGQDVALRCDPISGHVSLYWYRQALGQGPEFLTYFNYEAQQDKSGLPNDRFSAERPEGSISTLTIQRTEQRDSAMYRCASSLGGLAEQFFGPGTRLTVL.

This clone has only a few counts. The chain has TRBV5-4 and TRBJ1-2; maybe TRBD1 (6 bases). The CDR3 has 17 residues. CDR1 SGHNT and CDR2 YYREEE come from the germline V gene (reference sequence). V was cut by 6 bases and J by 8 bases, with 29 bases left in between. CDR3 nucleotides: TGTGCCAGCACCGAAGGGGCTTGGCCGGATAGGGGGATCGGCTACACCTTC. Residues: CASTEGAWPDRGIGYTF. Based on the CDR3 plus reference TRBV5-4 and TRBJ1-2, the full variable domain is ETGVTQSPTHLIKTRGQQVTLRCSSQSGHNTVSWYQQALGQGPQFIFQYYREEENGRGNFPPRFSGLQFPNYSSELNVNALELDDSALYLCASTEGAWPDRGIGYTFGSGTRLTVV.

The chain employs TRBV6-5 and TRBJ1-4, with 9 bases identical to TRBD1. V lost 5 bases to trimming and J lost 2 bases; unmatched junction nucleotides: 3. Germline CDR1 MNHEY, CDR2 SVGAGI. The CDR3 has 15 amino acids. DNA of the CDR3: TGTGCCAGCAGTCGAGACAGGGGGACTAATGAAAAACTGTTTTTT. Protein sequence: CASSRDRGTNEKLFF.

The V gene is TRBV9, the J gene TRBJ1-2, with D perhaps matching TRBD1 (6 bases). Per germline, CDR1 SGDLS and CDR2 YYNGEE. The V end was cut by 2 bases, the J end by 5 bases, with 7 bases between. The CDR3 has 12 amino acids. The CDR3 loop reads CASSVGQYGYTF. As DNA, the CDR3 is TGTGCCAGCAGCGTCGGACAGTATGGCTACACCTTC.

The CDR3 DNA is TGTGCCAGCAGCTTCCCCTGGAGGCCAGAGAACACTGAAGCTTTCTTT. It specifies CASSFPWRPENTEAFF. V gene TRBV13 combines with J gene TRBJ1-1; D remains unclear. Germline CDR1 reads PRHDT; CDR2 reads FYEKMQ (reference sequence). The CDR3 extends over 16 amino acids. Trimming removed 3 bases at V and 1 base at J, with 15 bases between.

The genes are TRBV7-9 and TRBJ2-5, with unresolved D. The CDR3 length is 13 residues. Germline loops: CDR1 SEHNR, CDR2 FQNEAQ (reference sequence). Trimming left V 1 base short and J 2 bases short, with 5 bases between. The CDR3 is CASSLVTQETQYF. CDR3 DNA sequence: TGTGCCAGCAGCTTAGTGACTCAAGAGACCCAGTACTTC.

The J gene is TRBJ1-5, the V gene TRBV6-6; D ambiguous. Between the trimmed V and J ends, which lost 2 bases and 0 bases, there was a span of 11 bases. The germline V gene has CDR1 MNHNY and CDR2 SVGAGI (reference sequence). The CDR3 runs 16 residues. CDR3 in DNA: TGTGCCAGCAGTTACACCGAGACTGATAGCAATCAGCCCCAGCATTTT. This gives the protein CASSYTETDSNQPQHF.

J is TRBJ1-2 and V is TRBV28, with 8 bases fitting TRBD1. V was pared by 3 bases and J by 4 bases, with 4 bases of the junction left unmatched. CDR3 length equals 14 residues. Germline lookup yields CDR1 MDHEN and CDR2 SYDVKM. The CDR3 sequence: CASSFRQGAYGYTF. The CDR3 DNA reads as TGTGCCAGCAGTTTTCGGCAGGGGGCCTATGGCTACACCTTC.

The rearrangement joins TRBV7-6 to TRBJ1-4; 9 positions match TRBD1. Trimming cost V 7 bases and J 7 bases; bases outside gene matches: 4. Germline V gives CDR1 SGHVS, CDR2 FNYEAQ. The CDR3 extends over 13 amino acids. The CDR3 region is CASTDRGVEKLFF. CDR3 DNA sequence: TGTGCCAGCACGGACAGGGGTGTTGAAAAACTGTTTTTT. Combining the CDR3 with reference TRBV7-6 and TRBJ1-4 gives the whole variable domain GAGVSQSPRYKVTKRGQDVALRCDPISGHVSLYWYRQALGQGPEFLTYFNYEAQQDKSGLPNDRFSAERPEGSISTLTIQRTEQRDSAMYRCASTDRGVEKLFFGSGTQLSVL.

The chain uses TRBV27 and TRBJ1-1, with TRBD1 matching 8 bases. The junction had 10 bases not matched to a gene; V was cut back by 0 bases and J by 1 base. Germline-derived CDR1 and CDR2 are MNHEY and SMNVEV (reference sequence). The CDR3 consists of 18 residues. The CDR3 is CASSLSMLTGTGNTEAFF. The CDR3 nucleotides read TGTGCCAGCAGTTTATCCATGCTAACAGGGACAGGGAACACTGAAGCTTTCTTT.

The sample holds a few counts of this clone. The junction departs from the called germline gene at one end, perhaps through a read error. The chain joins TRBV6-1 to TRBJ2-4; 8 nucleotides line up with TRBD1. CDR1 is MNHNS and CDR2 is SASEGT in the germline V gene. The CDR3 length is 15 residues. CDR3 loop: CASSERAWTGNFLDF. CDR3 DNA sequence: TGTGCCAGCAGTGAACGGGCTTGGACAGGGAATTTTTTGGACTTC.

CDR3 in DNA: TGTGCCAGCAGTTTAGCGGGAGGGCCGGGTGAGACCCAGTACTTC. Encoded protein: CASSLAGGPGETQYF. The chain couples TRBV27 to TRBJ2-5, with 9 bases aligning to TRBD2. J was trimmed by 5 bases and V by 2 bases; bases with no gene match: 6. CDR3 length: 15 residues. The germline CDR1 and CDR2 sequences are MNHEY and SMNVEV (reference sequence).

This chain uses TRBV30 with TRBJ2-2; D gene uncertain. The J call may be in error: the DNA end matches TRBJ1-3 better. The CDR3 is made up of 16 amino acids. CDR1 is GTSNPN and CDR2 is SVGIG in the germline V gene (reference sequence). CDR3 in amino acids: CAWSVQIGSSGNTIYF. The CDR3, as DNA: TGTGCCTGGAGTGTACAAATAGGGAGCTCTGGAAACACCATATATTTT.

The chain combines TRBV11-1 with TRBJ2-5; possibly TRBD1 for D (5 bases). Germline V gene data show CDR1 as SGHAT and CDR2 as FQDESV (reference sequence). The CDR3 is 16 amino acids. V gave up 1 base and J gave up 6 bases, with 18 bases separating them. The chain's CDR3 is CASSLGRANSPKTQYF. Here the CDR3 DNA reads TGTGCCAGCAGCTTAGGCAGGGCCAATTCTCCTAAGACCCAGTACTTC.

The chain uses TRBV28 and TRBJ2-7, with 8 bases identical to TRBD1. J lost 2 bases, V lost 7 bases, and 7 bases had no gene match. This CDR3 has 14 amino acids. Per the germline V gene, CDR1 is MDHEN and CDR2 is SYDVKM. In DNA, the CDR3 is TGTGCCAGCATGGTTTGGACAGGGACCTACGAGCAGTACTTC. This encodes CASMVWTGTYEQYF.

The chain employs TRBV11-3 and TRBJ2-2; perhaps TRBD1 as D (6 bases). V lost 6 bases and J 5 bases, leaving 10 bases between the germline ends. The CDR3 is 13 amino acids. CDR1 SGHNT and CDR2 YENEEA come from the germline V gene. The CDR3 DNA reads as TGTGCCAGCAGGGCAGGGGTTACCGGGGAGCTGTTTTTT. Its protein product is CASRAGVTGELFF.

This clone appeared a few times. As DNA, the CDR3 is TGTGCCAGCAGTCTCGACAGGCGATACACTGAAGCTTTCTTT. This translates into CASSLDRRYTEAFF. This chain uses TRBV6-5 with TRBJ1-1; D is perhaps TRBD1 (6 bases). V lost 5 bases, J lost 3 bases, and 13 bases lay in between. Germline-derived CDR1 and CDR2 are MNHEY and SVGAGI. The CDR3 totals 14 residues.

The chain combines TRBV7-2 with TRBJ1-5, with D possibly TRBD1 on 5 matching bases. Per the germline V gene, CDR1 is SGHTA and CDR2 is FQGNSA. The CDR3 runs to 16 residues. With 3 bases removed from V and 2 bases from J, the gap between germline ends came to 14 bases. CDR3 amino acids: CASSLGGGRGNQPQHF. CDR3 nucleotide sequence: TGTGCCAGCAGCTTGGGGGGAGGCAGGGGCAATCAGCCCCAGCATTTT.

The V and J genes are TRBV15 and TRBJ1-2; 7 bases are a match to TRBD1. The CDR3 extends over 13 amino acids. The V and J ends lost 6 bases and 4 bases, in that order; junction bases with no gene match: 5. CDR1 LNHNV and CDR2 YYDKDF come from the germline V gene (reference sequence). This chain's CDR3 is CATRRDSLYGYTF. CDR3 sequence (DNA): TGTGCCACCAGGAGGGACAGCCTCTATGGCTACACCTTC.